These 18 T cell receptor beta chains came from one sample sequenced in a study of T cell responses to AZD1222 COVID-19 vaccine. The assay was immunoSEQ multiplex PCR, and TCRdb's table has in-frame clones only and misses some. This table has over 100,000 clones, roughly 87% appearing once. The source material was peripheral blood, sampled 28 days after the second AZD1222 dose. Receptors originate from an adult who received the AZD1222 COVID-19 vaccine.

This chain links TRBV6-5 with TRBJ1-6; D may be TRBD1 (5 bases). Germline V gene data show CDR1 as MNHEY and CDR2 as SVGAGI. V was pared by 7 bases and J by 9 bases, with 13 bases between. The CDR3 has 13 residues. CDR3 protein: CASKRGWGSPLHF. Written as DNA, the CDR3 is TGTGCCAGCAAAAGGGGCTGGGGTTCACCCCTCCACTTT.

The chain has TRBV18 and TRBJ1-1; D is perhaps TRBD1 (6 bases). CDR1 and CDR2 from the germline V gene are KGHSH and LQKENI. V dropped 6 bases and J dropped 0 bases, with 8 bases sitting between them. The length of the CDR3 is 13 residues. DNA of the CDR3: TGTGCCAGCTCGGACAGCATGAACACTGAAGCTTTCTTT. Translation gives CASSDSMNTEAFF.

The chain recombines TRBV4-1 with TRBJ2-1; D not resolved. This CDR3 has 13 amino acids. The V and J ends lost 0 bases and 13 bases respectively, with 13 bases between them. Germline lookup yields CDR1 MGHRA and CDR2 YSYEKL. In DNA form, the CDR3 reads TGCGCCAGCAGCCAAGATTACACGGCGACACAGTTCTTC. It codes for CASSQDYTATQFF.

The chain carries TRBV18 and TRBJ1-2; possibly TRBD1 for D (6 bases). V was pared by 3 bases and J by 3 bases, with 14 bases between. Germline V CDR1 and CDR2: KGHSH, LQKENI. The CDR3 runs 15 residues. CDR3 nucleotide sequence: TGTGCCAGCTCACCTAACGGGGGGGCGGACTATGGCTACACCTTC. As protein: CASSPNGGADYGYTF. Full variable domain (rest looked up from reference TRBV18 and TRBJ1-2): NAGVMQNPRHLVRRRGQEARLRCSPMKGHSHVYWYRQLPEEGLKFMVYLQKENIIDESGMPKERFSAEFPKEGPSILRIQQVVRGDSAAYFCASSPNGGADYGYTFGSGTRLTVV.

In its sample, this clone was seen a few times. This chain uses TRBV5-5 with TRBJ2-2, with 12 bases fitting TRBD2. The CDR3 covers 15 residues. V shed 3 bases and J 5 bases; nucleotides not matched to a gene: 2. Germline V gene data show CDR1 as SGHKS and CDR2 as YYEKEE (reference sequence). For the CDR3, the DNA is TGTGCCAGCAGCTGGACTAGCGGGGATACCGGGGAGCTGTTTTTT. Translation: CASSWTSGDTGELFF. The full variable domain, its missing parts supplied by reference TRBV5-5 and TRBJ2-2, is DAGVTQSPTHLIKTRGQQVTLRCSPISGHKSVSWYQQVLGQGPQFIFQYYEKEERGRGNFPDRFSARQFPNYSSELNVNALLLGDSALYLCASSWTSGDTGELFFGEGSRLTVL.

The chain combines TRBV20-1 with TRBJ2-2; D is ambiguous. The CDR3 is made up of 14 amino acids. CDR1 is DFQATT, CDR2 SNEGSKA, per germline (reference sequence). V lost 3 bases, J lost 0 bases, and 8 bases lay in between. CDR3 sequence: CSASVRTNTGELFF. The CDR3 coding sequence is TGCAGTGCTAGTGTCAGGACGAACACCGGGGAGCTGTTTTTT.

The chain couples TRBV7-9 to TRBJ1-2; perhaps TRBD1 as D (5 bases). V was shortened by 4 bases and J by 5 bases, with 17 bases between the two germline ends. Germline V gene sequence: CDR1 SEHNR, CDR2 FQNEAQ (reference sequence). The CDR3 covers 15 residues. The CDR3 region is CASSSTASGGYGYTF. As DNA, the CDR3 is TGTGCCAGCAGCTCGACAGCGTCTGGGGGGTATGGCTACACCTTC.

The chain employs TRBV3-1 (or the pseudogene TRBV3-2) and TRBJ1-5; 8 bases are a match to TRBD1. V was pared by 5 bases and J by 3 bases, with 9 bases of the junction left unmatched. The CDR3 consists of 16 residues. Germline V gene data show CDR1 as LGHDT and CDR2 as YNNKEL (reference sequence). The CDR3 DNA reads TGTGCCAGCAGCAATTCCGGGGGACAGGTCAATCAGCCCCAGCATTTT. This gives the protein CASSNSGGQVNQPQHF.

This clone was picked up one time. This chain uses TRBV6-5 with TRBJ1-2, with D possibly matching TRBD1 (6 bases). This CDR3 comprises 14 residues. Per the germline V gene, CDR1 is MNHEY and CDR2 is SVGAGI. Trimming stripped 2 bases from V and 5 bases from J, with 12 bases between. DNA of the CDR3: TGTGCCAGCAGTTACCGGGACAATGATTATGGCTACACCTTC. The encoded protein is CASSYRDNDYGYTF.

The genes are TRBV5-1 and TRBJ2-1, with 8 bases lining up with TRBD1. Trimming at V came to 5 bases and at J to 4 bases, leaving 8 bases not matched to a gene. CDR1 SGHRS and CDR2 YFSETQ come from the germline V gene. The CDR3 consists of 15 residues. DNA of the CDR3: TGCGCCAGCAGTTCCGGACAGGGATTTTACAATGAGCAGTTCTTC. This gives the protein CASSSGQGFYNEQFF.

The chain carries TRBV6-5 and TRBJ1-3, with TRBD1 as a possible D gene (5 bases). This CDR3 comprises 14 residues. Germline values: CDR1 MNHEY, CDR2 SVGAGI. V lost 8 bases, J lost 1 base, and 12 bases lay in between. As DNA, the CDR3 is TGTGCCAGCGGGGACGGTTTTTCTGGAAACACCATATATTTT. This translates into CASGDGFSGNTIYF.

This rearrangement joins TRBV19 to TRBJ1-6; a possible D gene is TRBD1 (5 bases). Trimming pared 5 bases from V and 7 bases from J, leaving 18 bases between. This CDR3 is 16 amino acids long. The V gene's germline CDR1 is LNHDA and CDR2 SQIVND (reference sequence). In DNA, the CDR3 is TGTGCCAGTAGTTCCCCTGGGACGAGGAGAAATTCACCCCTCCACTTT. Protein product: CASSSPGTRRNSPLHF.

This clone came up a few times. The chain has TRBV28 and TRBJ1-5; D perhaps matches TRBD1 (6 bases). Germline lookup yields CDR1 MDHEN and CDR2 SYDVKM. V was shortened by 4 bases and J by 6 bases, with 16 bases between the two germline ends. CDR3 size: 15 residues. This chain's CDR3 is CASSSTGFRGQPQHF. DNA for the CDR3: TGTGCCAGCAGTTCTACAGGGTTTCGCGGTCAGCCCCAGCATTTT.

This clone was seen once. V and J are TRBV2 and TRBJ1-5; D is unclear. Trimming left V 1 base short and J 0 bases short, with 7 bases between. The CDR3 totals 15 residues. Germline CDR1 reads SNHLY; CDR2 reads FYNNEI. CDR3 DNA: TGTGCCAGCAGTGAAGTGAACCCTAGCAATCAGCCCCAGCATTTT. Translated: CASSEVNPSNQPQHF.

This clone was detected a few times. The CDR3 sequence is CASSPDTGDYNSPLHF. CDR3 coding DNA: TGTGCCAGCAGCCCGGATACAGGGGACTATAATTCACCCCTCCACTTT. The chain has TRBV5-8 and TRBJ1-6, with 7 bases lining up with TRBD1. The junction had 7 bases not matched to a gene; V was cut back by 4 bases and J by 3 bases. Germline CDR1 reads SGHTS; CDR2 reads YDEGEE. The CDR3 length is 16 residues.

The chain combines TRBV11-2 with TRBJ1-1; D unclear. The CDR3 loop spans 14 amino acids. The ends were cut back, 1 base at V and 0 bases at J, with 6 bases in the middle. CDR1 is SGHAT, CDR2 FQNNGV, per germline. This chain's CDR3 is CASSLVPLNTEAFF. The CDR3 DNA is TGTGCCAGCAGCTTAGTGCCACTGAACACTGAAGCTTTCTTT.

The chain links TRBV7-2 to TRBJ1-6; D gene unclear. Trimming removed 11 bases from V and 6 bases from J, with 14 bases in between. CDR3 length equals 13 residues. CDR1 is SGHTA and CDR2 is FQGNSA in the germline V gene. The CDR3 is CASGGRPNSPLHF. The DNA of the CDR3 is TGTGCCTCAGGTGGGCGGCCTAATTCACCCCTCCACTTT.

This chain uses TRBV29-1 with TRBJ1-2; D unclear. Germline V gene data show CDR1 as SQVTM and CDR2 as ANQGSEA. The CDR3 runs 12 residues. Trimming pared 5 bases from V and 8 bases from J, leaving 15 bases between. CDR3 in DNA: TGCAGCGTTCCGAGCAACTCCGGGGGCTACACCTTC. It is translated as CSVPSNSGGYTF.